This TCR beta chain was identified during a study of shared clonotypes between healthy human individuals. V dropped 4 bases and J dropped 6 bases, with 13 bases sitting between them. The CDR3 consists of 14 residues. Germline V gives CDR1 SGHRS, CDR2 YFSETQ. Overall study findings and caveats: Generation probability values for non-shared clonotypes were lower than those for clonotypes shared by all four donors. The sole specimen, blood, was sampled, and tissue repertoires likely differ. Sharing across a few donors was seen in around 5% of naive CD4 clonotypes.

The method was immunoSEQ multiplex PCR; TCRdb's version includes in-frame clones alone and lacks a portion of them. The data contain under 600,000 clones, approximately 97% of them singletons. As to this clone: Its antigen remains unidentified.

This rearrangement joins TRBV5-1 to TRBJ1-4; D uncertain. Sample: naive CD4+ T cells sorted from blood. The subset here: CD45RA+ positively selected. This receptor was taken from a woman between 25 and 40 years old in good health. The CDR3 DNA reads TGCGCCAGCAGCCTGTCGGGATCTGATGAAAAACTGTTTTTT. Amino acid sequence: CASSLSGSDEKLFF.